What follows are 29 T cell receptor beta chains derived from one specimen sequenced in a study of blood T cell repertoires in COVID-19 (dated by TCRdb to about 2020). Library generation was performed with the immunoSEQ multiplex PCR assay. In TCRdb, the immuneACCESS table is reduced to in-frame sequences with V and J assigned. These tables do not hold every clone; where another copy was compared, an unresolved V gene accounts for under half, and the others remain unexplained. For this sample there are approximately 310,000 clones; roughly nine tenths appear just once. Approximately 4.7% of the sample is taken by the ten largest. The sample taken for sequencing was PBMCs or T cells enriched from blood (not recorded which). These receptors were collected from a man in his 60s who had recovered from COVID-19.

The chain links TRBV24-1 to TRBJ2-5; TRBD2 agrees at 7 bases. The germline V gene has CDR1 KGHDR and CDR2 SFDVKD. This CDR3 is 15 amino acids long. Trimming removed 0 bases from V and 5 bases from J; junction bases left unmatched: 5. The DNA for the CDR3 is TGTGCCACCAGTGATTTGCGGGAGGTGGGGGAGACCCAGTACTTC. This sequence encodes CATSDLREVGETQYF.

CDR3 sequence (DNA): TGCGCCAGCAGCTTGGGTTTCGGGTCTACCTACGAGCAGTACTTC. Encoded protein: CASSLGFGSTYEQYF. The gene calls are TRBV5-1 and TRBJ2-7; D unclear. Trimming stripped 0 bases from V and 2 bases from J, with 12 bases between. Per the germline V gene, CDR1 is SGHRS and CDR2 is YFSETQ. This CDR3 contains 15 residues.

CDR3 residues: CASSLVATYEQYF. The DNA of the CDR3 is TGTGCCAGCAGCCTAGTGGCCACCTACGAGCAGTACTTC. J is TRBJ2-7 and V is TRBV7-3; no firm D call. From germline, CDR1 is SGHTA and CDR2 FQGTGA. The CDR3 consists of 13 residues. V lost 5 bases, J lost 2 bases, and 10 bases lay in between.

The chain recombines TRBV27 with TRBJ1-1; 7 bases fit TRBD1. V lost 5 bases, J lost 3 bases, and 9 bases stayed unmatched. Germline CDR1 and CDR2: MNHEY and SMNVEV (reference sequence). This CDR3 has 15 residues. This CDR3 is CASSPKTGPHTEAFF. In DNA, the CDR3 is TGTGCCAGCAGTCCCAAGACAGGGCCCCACACTGAAGCTTTCTTT.

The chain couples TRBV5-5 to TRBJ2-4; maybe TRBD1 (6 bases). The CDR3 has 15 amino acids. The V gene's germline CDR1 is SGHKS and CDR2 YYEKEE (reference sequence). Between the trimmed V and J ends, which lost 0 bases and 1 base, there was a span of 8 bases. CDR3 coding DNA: TGTGCCAGCAGCTTGGTACAGGGTGCCAAAAACATTCAGTACTTC. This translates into CASSLVQGAKNIQYF.

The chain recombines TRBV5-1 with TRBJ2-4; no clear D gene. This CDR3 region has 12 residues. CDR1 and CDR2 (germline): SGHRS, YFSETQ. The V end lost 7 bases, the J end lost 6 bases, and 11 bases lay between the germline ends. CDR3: CASSPRGNIQYF. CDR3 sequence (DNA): TGCGCCAGCTCTCCTAGAGGAAACATTCAGTACTTC.

Written as DNA, the CDR3 is TGTGCCACCAGTGAATGGGACAGCTATGGCTACACCTTC. Translating it yields CATSEWDSYGYTF. The chain combines TRBV24-1 with TRBJ1-2; 7 bases match TRBD1. V lost 4 bases to trimming and J lost 4 bases; unmatched junction nucleotides: 2. The CDR3 has 13 residues. CDR1 is KGHDR, CDR2 SFDVKD, per germline.

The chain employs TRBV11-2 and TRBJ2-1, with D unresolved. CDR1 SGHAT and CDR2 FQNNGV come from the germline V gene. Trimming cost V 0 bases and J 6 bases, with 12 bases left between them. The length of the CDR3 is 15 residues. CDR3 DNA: TGTGCCAGCAGCTTAGAGAGAAGCGAGCGCAATGAGCAGTTCTTC. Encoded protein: CASSLERSERNEQFF.

In DNA, the CDR3 is TGCAGCGTTCAACTAGCGGAAGAGACCCAGTACTTC. Translated: CSVQLAEETQYF. This chain joins TRBV29-1 and TRBJ2-5; 8 bases are shared with TRBD2. The trim removed 5 bases at V and 3 bases at J, leaving 2 bases unmatched. Germline V CDR1 and CDR2: SQVTM, ANQGSEA. This CDR3 region has 12 residues.

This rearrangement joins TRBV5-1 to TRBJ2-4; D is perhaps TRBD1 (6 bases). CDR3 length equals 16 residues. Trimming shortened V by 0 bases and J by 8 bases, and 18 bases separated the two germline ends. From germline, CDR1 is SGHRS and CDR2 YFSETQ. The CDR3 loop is CASSLAGQSLGDIQYF. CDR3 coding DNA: TGCGCCAGCAGCTTGGCCGGACAGTCGCTAGGGGACATTCAGTACTTC.

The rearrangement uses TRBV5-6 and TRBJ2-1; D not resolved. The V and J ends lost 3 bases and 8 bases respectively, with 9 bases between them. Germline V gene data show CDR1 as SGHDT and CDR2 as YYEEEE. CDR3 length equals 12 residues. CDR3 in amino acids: CASSSTMDEQFF. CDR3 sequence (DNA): TGTGCCAGCAGCTCTACCATGGATGAGCAGTTCTTC.

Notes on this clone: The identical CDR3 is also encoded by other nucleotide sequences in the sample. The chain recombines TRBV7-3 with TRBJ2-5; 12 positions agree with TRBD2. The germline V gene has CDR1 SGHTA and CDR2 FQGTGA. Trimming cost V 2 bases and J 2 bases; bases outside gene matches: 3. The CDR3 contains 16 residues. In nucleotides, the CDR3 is TGTGCCAGCAGCTTAGGGCTAGCGGGAGGGCAAGAGACCCAGTACTTC. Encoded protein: CASSLGLAGGQETQYF.

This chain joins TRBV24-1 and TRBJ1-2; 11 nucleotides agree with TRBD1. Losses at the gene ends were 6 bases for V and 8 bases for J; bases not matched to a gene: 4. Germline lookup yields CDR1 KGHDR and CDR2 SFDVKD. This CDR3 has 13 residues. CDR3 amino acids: CATSQGQGGGYTF. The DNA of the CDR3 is TGTGCCACCAGTCAGGGACAGGGGGGAGGCTACACCTTC.

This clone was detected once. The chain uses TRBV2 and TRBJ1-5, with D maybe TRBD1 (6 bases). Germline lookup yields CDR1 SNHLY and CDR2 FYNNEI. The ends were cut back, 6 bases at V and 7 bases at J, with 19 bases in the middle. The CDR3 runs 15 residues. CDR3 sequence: CASRGDTLLMQPQHF. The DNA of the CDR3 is TGTGCCAGCAGGGGGGACACCCTTCTCATGCAGCCCCAGCATTTT.

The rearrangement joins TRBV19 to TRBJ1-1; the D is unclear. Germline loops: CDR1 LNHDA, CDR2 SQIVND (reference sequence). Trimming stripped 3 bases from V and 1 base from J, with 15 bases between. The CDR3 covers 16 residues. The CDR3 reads CASSMNPRRWNTEAFF. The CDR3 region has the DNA TGTGCCAGTAGTATGAATCCGAGAAGATGGAACACTGAAGCTTTCTTT.

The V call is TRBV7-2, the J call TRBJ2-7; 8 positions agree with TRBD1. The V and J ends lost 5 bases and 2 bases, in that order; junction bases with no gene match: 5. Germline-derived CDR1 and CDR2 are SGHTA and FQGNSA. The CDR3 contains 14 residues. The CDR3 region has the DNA TGTGCCAGCAGCAGCCGGGACAGGACCTACGAGCAGTACTTC. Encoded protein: CASSSRDRTYEQYF.

CDR3 sequence (DNA): TGTGCCAGCAGTCCAAGGAGAGAAGTGAACACTGAAGCTTTCTTT. Its protein product is CASSPRREVNTEAFF. The chain recombines TRBV28 with TRBJ1-1; D remains ambiguous. CDR3 size: 15 residues. With 5 bases removed from V and 0 bases from J, the gap between germline ends came to 13 bases. Germline V gene lookup returns CDR1 MDHEN and CDR2 SYDVKM.

Here the CDR3 reads CASSGGSLSNQPQHF. The CDR3 region has the DNA TGTGCCAGCAGTGGGGGCAGTTTAAGCAATCAGCCCCAGCATTTT. The chain employs TRBV2 and TRBJ1-5, with TRBD1 as a possible D gene (5 bases). The V end lost 4 bases, the J end lost 1 base, and 11 bases lay between the germline ends. The CDR3 extends over 15 amino acids. Germline values: CDR1 SNHLY, CDR2 FYNNEI.

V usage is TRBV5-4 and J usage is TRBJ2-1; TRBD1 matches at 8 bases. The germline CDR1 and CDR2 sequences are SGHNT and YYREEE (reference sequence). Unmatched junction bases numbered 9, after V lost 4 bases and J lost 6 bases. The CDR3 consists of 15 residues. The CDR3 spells CASSLAGTGANEQFF. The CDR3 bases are TGTGCCAGCAGCCTTGCCGGGACAGGTGCCAATGAGCAGTTCTTC.

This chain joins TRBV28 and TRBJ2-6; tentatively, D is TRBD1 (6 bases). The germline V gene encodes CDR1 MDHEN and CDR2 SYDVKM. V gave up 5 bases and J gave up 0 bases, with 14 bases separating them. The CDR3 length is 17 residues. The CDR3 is CASSPAGTTSGANVLTF. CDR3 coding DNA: TGTGCCAGCAGTCCCGCCGGGACAACCTCTGGGGCCAACGTCCTGACTTTC.

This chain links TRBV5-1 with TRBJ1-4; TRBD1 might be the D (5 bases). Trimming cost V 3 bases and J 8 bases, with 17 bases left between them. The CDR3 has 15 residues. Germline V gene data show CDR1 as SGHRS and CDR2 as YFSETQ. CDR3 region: CASSSAAGEWEKLFF. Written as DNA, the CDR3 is TGCGCCAGCAGCTCTGCCGCGGGGGAATGGGAAAAACTGTTTTTT.

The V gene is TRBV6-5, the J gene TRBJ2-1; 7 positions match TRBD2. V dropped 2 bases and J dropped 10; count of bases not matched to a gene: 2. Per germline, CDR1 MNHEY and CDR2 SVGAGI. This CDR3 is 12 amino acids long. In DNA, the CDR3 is TGTGCCAGCAGTTACCAGGGACTAGAGCAGTTCTTC. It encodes CASSYQGLEQFF.

DNA of the CDR3: TGCGCCAGCAGCCTCGTAGCGGGAGGCGGGTACAATGAGCAGTTCTTC. It is translated as CASSLVAGGGYNEQFF. The chain carries TRBV4-1 and TRBJ2-1; TRBD2 matches at 10 bases. Germline V CDR1 and CDR2: MGHRA, YSYEKL. This CDR3 contains 16 residues. V shed 4 bases and J 4 bases; nucleotides not matched to a gene: 7.

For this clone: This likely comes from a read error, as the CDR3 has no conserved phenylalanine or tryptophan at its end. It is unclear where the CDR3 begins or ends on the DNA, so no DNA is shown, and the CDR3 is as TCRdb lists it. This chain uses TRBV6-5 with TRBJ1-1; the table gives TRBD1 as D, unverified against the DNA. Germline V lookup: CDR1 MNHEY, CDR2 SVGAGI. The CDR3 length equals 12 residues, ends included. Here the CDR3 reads CASRDRDRATFL.

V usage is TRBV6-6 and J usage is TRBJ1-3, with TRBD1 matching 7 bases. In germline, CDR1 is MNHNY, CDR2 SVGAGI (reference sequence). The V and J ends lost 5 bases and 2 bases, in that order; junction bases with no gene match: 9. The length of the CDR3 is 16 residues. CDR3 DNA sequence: TGTGCCAGCAGTACAGGGGCCCGAAGGGCTGGAAACACCATATATTTT. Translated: CASSTGARRAGNTIYF.

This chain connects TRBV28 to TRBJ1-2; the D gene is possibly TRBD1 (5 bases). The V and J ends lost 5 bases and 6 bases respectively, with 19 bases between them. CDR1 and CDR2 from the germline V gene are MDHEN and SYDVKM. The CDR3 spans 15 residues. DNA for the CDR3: TGTGCCAGCAGTACCAACCTCAGGGTGATGAATGGCTACACCTTC. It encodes CASSTNLRVMNGYTF.

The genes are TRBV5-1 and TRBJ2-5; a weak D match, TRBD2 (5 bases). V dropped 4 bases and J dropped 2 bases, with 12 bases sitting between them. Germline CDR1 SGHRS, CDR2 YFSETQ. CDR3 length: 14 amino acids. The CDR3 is CASSKLREQETQYF. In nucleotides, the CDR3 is TGCGCCAGCAGCAAGCTCCGGGAACAAGAGACCCAGTACTTC.

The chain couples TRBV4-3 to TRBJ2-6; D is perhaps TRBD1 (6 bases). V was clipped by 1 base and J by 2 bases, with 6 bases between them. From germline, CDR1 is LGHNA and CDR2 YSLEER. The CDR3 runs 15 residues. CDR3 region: CASSQGTAGANVLTF. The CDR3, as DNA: TGCGCCAGCAGCCAAGGGACAGCTGGGGCCAACGTCCTGACTTTC.

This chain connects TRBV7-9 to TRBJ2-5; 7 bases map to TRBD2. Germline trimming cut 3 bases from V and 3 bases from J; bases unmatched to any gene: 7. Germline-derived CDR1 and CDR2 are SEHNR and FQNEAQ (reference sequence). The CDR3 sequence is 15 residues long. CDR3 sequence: CASSFRRAGEETQYF. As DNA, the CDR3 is TGTGCCAGCAGCTTCCGCCGGGCGGGAGAAGAGACCCAGTACTTC.